A single T cell receptor beta chain is shown here with its context. This clonotype occurred many times. The target of this receptor is not known. Base qualities are not recorded, but no much larger clone differs from it by a single base. Libraries of naive CD8 T cells were built from about 21,000 to 970,000 sorted cells, with 10%, 30% or 50% of the purified RNA used. On a BD FACSAria II, naive CD8 T cells were FACS-sorted as CD8+CD4-CCR7+CD45RA+ and collected into RLT Plus buffer. Roughly ten TCR copies' worth of Jurkat RNA were spiked into roughly 19,000-1,000,000 naive CD8 T cell samples to test detection sensitivity. CD8 T cells were enriched with RosetteSep CD8+ T Cell Enrichment Cocktail and Ficoll-Paque, followed by ACK red cell lysis. The record originates from a study of molecular identifiers for immune sequencing clone quantification listed by TCRdb under 2018. For the wider study: For a replicate experiment, RNA from roughly 20,000 or 100,000 naive CD8 T cells was divided into five aliquots, and four of the five aliquots were sequenced. This methods study benchmarked molecular-identifier clustering-based TCR repertoire sequencing (MIDCIRS) and TCR RNA copy counting, using CD8 T cells to do so. What the research found in general, with its limitations: In CMV-specific effector cells, clones with more than 20 RNA copies accounted for over 97% of molecules, whereas in naive cells such clones accounted for under 1%. Spiked-in Jurkat TCR RNA equivalent to a single cell was reported to be detectable even among 980,000 or so naive CD8 T cells. The naive libraries included spiked-in Jurkat TCR RNA (roughly 11 copies' worth), and this RNA is not part of the donor repertoire. Highly expanded clone sizes could be underestimated if identical TCR molecules share a barcode. When barcode sub-clustering was left out, chimeric consensus sequences inflated TCR diversity, with chimeras reaching as high as 47%. Modeling indicated about three TCR RNA copies recovered per cell, compared with around 10 by digital PCR, which implies a capture efficiency of approximately 30%.

V sheds 7 bases and J sheds 6 bases, leaving 19 bases between their ends. According to the germline V gene (reference sequence), CDR1 reads SEHNR and CDR2 reads FQNEAQ. The CDR3 runs 14 amino acids, cysteine and phenylalanine included. The CDR3 DNA has 42 bases and is translated from base 1. The library was made by PCR. Sequencer: Illumina HiSeq 4000. Preparation of bulk TCR libraries followed a previously described approach, with the TCR primers listed in Table S5. Purification of total RNA was performed with the Qiagen AllPrep DNA/RNA kit. Before analysis, reads from multiple sequencing runs of one library were combined. Per the original workflow: Reads were retained only if an exact TCR constant sequence was present, and the retained reads were trimmed to 150 nt and grouped according to their 12-nt molecular barcodes. Reads within each barcode group were sub-clustered using a 15% Levenshtein threshold, and quality-weighted consensus sequences were constructed for each RNA molecule. Non-functional sequences were discarded, and so were lower-count sequences lying one edit away from another sequence. Based on fitting two negative binomial distributions, any barcode sub-cluster with under 20% of the maximum read count was discarded. Using fastp trimming at Q25 and MiXCR clonotype assembly, TCRdb reanalyzed the public sequencing data and kept in-frame beta chains. CDR3 protein sequences are deduplicated, and each keeps its most common genes and DNA. TCRdb, not the original authors, processed these V and J calls. This sample is represented by about 320,000 distinct CDR3 sequences; about a fifth of them were singletons. Approximately 0.84% of the sample lies in the top ten.

Sequencing was performed on naive CD8+ T cells from blood, with Jurkat cell RNA spiked in. Sample cell subset or site, as interpreted from the label and publication: FACS-sorted CD8+CD4-CCR7+CD45RA+ naive T cells. The source is a human donor in good health. Some libraries in this study had Jurkat cell RNA spiked in. The V and J segments used are TRBV7-9 and TRBJ2-7; D gene: possibly TRBD2, on 6 matching bases. The base sequence is TGTGCCAGCAACGGAGGGACGGCACGCCTCGAGCAGTACTTC. This translates into CASNGGTARLEQYF.